The source of this T cell receptor beta chain is a study of early T cells in non-severe SARS-CoV-2 infection listed by TCRdb under 2021. About the investigation overall: Bulk RNA from unsorted whole blood was used for TCR sequencing, so alpha and beta chains could not be paired. On the study overall, not on this receptor specifically: Matching against VDJdb was skewed toward anti-spike CD8 responses, likely underestimated virus-specific expansions, and missed private and CD4 specificities.

Library preparation was by 5' RACE. Sequenced using a NextSeq 500. In the TCR library protocol, unique molecular identifiers were attached to individual cDNA molecules to correct for PCR bias and sequencing error. TCR alpha and beta chains were both sequenced, and the abundances of alpha and beta sequences in each sample were closely correlated with each other. From the authors' description of their analysis: Decombinator V4 was used to annotate TCR sequences for V gene, J gene and CDR3. Expanded TCRs were defined as changing significantly between any two time points under a Poisson model with p below 0.0001. TCR abundances were normalised to the total number of TCRs sequenced in each sample and reported as counts per million. VDJdb, accessed 1 November 2021, was searched for CMV, EBV and SARS-CoV-2 annotated TCRs, excluding TCRs annotated for multiple antigens. In-frame beta chains were kept once TCRdb had trimmed the public reads at Q25 with fastp and called clones with MiXCR. Rows with one shared CDR3 protein collapse into an entry with the most common genes and DNA. V and J calls and clone size were set by TCRdb, not the authors. This sample gives tens of thousands of distinct CDR3 sequences in total; around 12% of them show up just once. Around 2.9% of the sample is in the top ten clones.

This clonotype was picked up a small number of times. The target of this receptor is not known. The input lacks base qualities; no much larger clone sits a single base away. The study was a case-control design nested within a healthcare worker cohort in London, UK, with weekly nasopharyngeal swab PCR tests and blood sampling. Healthcare workers were recruited during the week of the UK lockdown, between 23 and 31 March 2020, and followed weekly for up to roughly 15 weeks. The sequencing used whole blood, collected at baseline. This TCR was sampled from an adult who was a healthcare worker with PCR-confirmed SARS-CoV-2 infection or an uninfected control (not recorded which).

At the DNA level, the sequence is TGTGCCAGCAGTTCACCCTCCCCTCCCATTCAGTACTTC. This is translated as CASSSPSPPIQYF. Recombination connected TRBV28 to TRBJ2-4, with no confident D gene call. Trimming removed 4 bases from V and 9 bases from J, leaving 13 bases between the germline ends. From its cysteine to its phenylalanine, the CDR3 spans 13 amino acids. The kept DNA is CDR3 alone, 39 bases in frame from the first base. CDR1 and CDR2 (MDHEN, SYDVKM) derive from the germline V gene.